Detailed here is one T cell receptor beta chain. Its target is not known. This specimen belongs to a study of post-analysis software for immune sequencing data. Looked up from germline, CDR1 is SGHTA and CDR2 is FQGTGA. The CDR3 loop spans 16 amino acids. V was clipped by 5 bases and J by 3 bases, with 17 bases between them. The library was made from cDNA and included unique molecular identifiers. Each CDR3 protein gets one entry after TCRdb re-called the PCR reads with MiXCR. The data show 380,000 or so distinct CDR3 sequences, approximately 33% seen once. Study outcomes and limitations: Compared with controls, patients showed significantly lower normalized Chao1 diversity. Elevated frequency relative to controls characterized a handful of TRBV segments in patients, TRBV5-6, TRBV5-1 and TRBV20-1 among them.

The sequence came from a girl aged 5 to 17 with multiple sclerosis. This chain uses TRBV7-3 with TRBJ2-1, with D perhaps TRBD2 (5 bases). The specimen sequenced was blood. The CDR3 sequence is CASSPIVDGGYNEQFF. In nucleotides, the CDR3 is TGTGCCAGCAGCCCAATCGTCGATGGAGGCTACAATGAGCAGTTCTTC. The full variable domain, its missing parts supplied by reference TRBV7-3 and TRBJ2-1, is GAGVSQTPSNKVTEKGKYVELRCDPISGHTALYWYRQSLGQGPEFLIYFQGTGAADDSGLPNDRFFAVRPEGSVSTLKIQRTERGDSAVYLCASSPIVDGGYNEQFFGPGTRLTVL.